Sequencing of this T cell receptor (beta chain) was carried out in a study of technical replicates of blood from a handful of donors. The CDR3 is 15 amino acids. Germline CDR1 SEHNR, CDR2 FQNEAQ (reference sequence). V gave up 5 bases and J gave up 4 bases; unmatched junction bases: 8. Profiled with immunoSEQ multiplex PCR; TCRdb holds only in-frame clones, not every one. The data show roughly 79,000 clones, with 75% to 85% seen just once and roughly 3.9% held by the top ten. The source is a human donor in good health. Some clones in this sample may be carry-over from other donors' samples. Sequencing input: PBMCs. The gene calls are TRBV7-9 and TRBJ1-3; TRBD1 agrees at 7 bases. The CDR3 sequence is CASSPGTVGGNTIYF. Here the CDR3 DNA reads TGTGCCAGCAGCCCCGGGACAGTTGGCGGAAACACCATATATTTT.